A selection of T cell receptor beta chains follows, all from one sample in a study of CD8+ T cells in alopecia areata. This table comes from immunoSEQ multiplex PCR, and its TCRdb copy is limited to in-frame clones, with some not included. This table has about 220,000 clones, under 75% appearing once. Sample: CD4+ T cells sorted from blood, taken at week 4, from a patient treated with tofacitinib. All receptors derive from a human donor with alopecia areata. Both conserved end residues are part of each CDR3. D genes are given only for firm matches. Some rows have no size entry. The others give once, few or many, or a class for an expanded clone.

cdr3_aa cdr3_nt v_call d_call j_call clone_size
CATSRDLQGFQDNYGYTF TGTGCCACCAGCAGAGATTTACAGGGTTTCCAAGATAACTATGGCTACACCTTC TRBV15 . TRBJ1-2 .
CSVEDGQAYYGYTF TGCAGCGTTGAAGATGGACAGGCTTACTATGGCTACACCTTC TRBV29-1 TRBD1 TRBJ1-2 .
CASRMFLGGEQYF TGTGCCAGCAGGATGTTCCTGGGCGGCGAGCAGTACTTC TRBV6-5 . TRBJ2-7 few
CASSPIQDYNEQFF TGTGCCAGCAGCCCAATCCAGGATTACAATGAGCAGTTCTTC TRBV14 . TRBJ2-1 .
CASSQYGRGLGTDTQYF TGTGCCAGCAGCCAATATGGCAGGGGTCTTGGCACAGATACGCAGTATTTT TRBV9 . TRBJ2-3 few
CASSQQGAMNTEAFF TGTGCCAGCAGCCAACAGGGAGCTATGAACACTGAAGCTTTCTTT TRBV6-5 . TRBJ1-1 .
CAITRGGGPGDYYEQYF TGTGCCATCACCCGGGGGGGCGGTCCAGGTGACTACTACGAGCAGTACTTC TRBV10-3 TRBD2 TRBJ2-7 .
CASRGLAGDYQETQYF TGTGCCAGCAGAGGACTAGCGGGGGACTACCAAGAGACCCAGTACTTC TRBV11-2 TRBD2 TRBJ2-5 .
CASSMLGSNQPQHF TGTGCCAGTAGTATGCTTGGTAGCAATCAGCCCCAGCATTTT TRBV19 . TRBJ1-5 .
CASSLVEGEYGYTF TGCGCCAGCAGCTTGGTAGAAGGAGAGTATGGCTACACCTTC TRBV5-1 . TRBJ1-2 .
CASSFGRTEDTQYF TGTGCCAGCAGCTTCGGGCGGACGGAAGATACGCAGTATTTT TRBV5-6 . TRBJ2-3 few
CASSPTGGRGYTF TGTGCCAGCAGTCCCACAGGGGGCCGTGGCTACACCTTC TRBV6-5 TRBD1 TRBJ1-2 .
CASSWTETGNYGYTF TGTGCCAGCAGCTGGACCGAGACAGGGAACTATGGCTACACCTTC TRBV7-2 TRBD1 TRBJ1-2 .
CASSQDRTGGRGYTF TGCGCCAGCAGCCAAGATCGAACCGGGGGCCGTGGCTACACCTTC TRBV4-3 . TRBJ1-2 .
CASSLSTGPTSGYTF TGTGCCAGCAGTTTAAGTACAGGGCCGACCTCGGGCTACACCTTC TRBV28 . TRBJ1-2 .
CASSVDVTVTDTQYF TGTGCCAGCAGCGTAGACGTAACAGTCACAGATACGCAGTATTTT TRBV9 . TRBJ2-3 once
CASSVQSGTNEKLFF TGTGCCAGCAGCGTCCAGTCAGGGACGAATGAAAAACTGTTTTTT TRBV6-1 . TRBJ1-4 .
CSVGGVGQGSYNEQFF TGCAGCGTTGGCGGAGTGGGACAGGGCTCCTACAATGAGCAGTTCTTC TRBV29-1 TRBD1 TRBJ2-1 .
CASSISEQGPMSTF TGTGCCAGTAGTATTTCGGAACAGGGCCCGATGTCGACCTTC TRBV19 . TRBJ1-2 once
CSVYSGGAIDTQYF TGCAGCGTCTATAGCGGGGGGGCCATCGATACGCAGTATTTT TRBV29-1 TRBD2 TRBJ2-3 .
CASSQERTGGGIGTEAFF TGCGCCAGCAGCCAAGAAAGGACAGGGGGCGGGATCGGCACTGAAGCTTTCTTT TRBV4-3 TRBD1 TRBJ1-1 .
CASSLKWDVSYEQYF TGTGCCAGCAGTTTAAAATGGGACGTTTCCTACGAGCAGTACTTC TRBV27 . TRBJ2-7 .
CAWKRATQETQYF TGTGCCTGGAAGAGGGCAACTCAAGAGACCCAGTACTTC TRBV30 . TRBJ2-5 .
CASSNRDRGHGYTF TGTGCCAGTAGTAACCGGGACAGGGGTCATGGCTACACCTTC TRBV19 TRBD1 TRBJ1-2 few
CASLTQGAYGYTF TGTGCCAGCTTAACACAGGGGGCGTATGGCTACACCTTC TRBV7-9 TRBD1 TRBJ1-2 .
CASSWDVTEAFF TGTGCCAGCAGCTGGGATGTCACTGAAGCTTTCTTT TRBV5-5 . TRBJ1-1 .
CASSKGQNTEAFF TGTGCCAGCAGCAAAGGACAGAACACTGAAGCTTTCTTT TRBV13 . TRBJ1-1 .
CASSQDRVRQGYEQYF TGCGCCAGCAGCCAAGATAGAGTGAGACAGGGGTACGAGCAGTACTTC TRBV4-3 TRBD1 TRBJ2-7 few
CASRDGDKNSPLHF TGTGCCAGTAGGGATGGGGACAAGAATTCACCCCTCCACTTT TRBV19 . TRBJ1-6 .
CASSPSYRTEAFF TGTGCCAGCAGCCCATCGTACAGGACTGAAGCTTTCTTT TRBV11-2 . TRBJ1-1 .
CATSRGTVSAIGTDTQYF TGTGCCACCAGCAGAGGAACAGTTTCGGCGATTGGCACAGATACGCAGTATTTT TRBV15 . TRBJ2-3 .
CSGTTDRAVAFF TGCAGCGGCACAACGGACAGGGCTGTAGCTTTCTTT TRBV29-1 TRBD1 TRBJ1-1 few
CASSLAGPDNSPLHF TGCGCCAGCAGCTTGGCGGGACCCGACAATTCACCCCTCCACTTT TRBV5-1 . TRBJ1-6 .
CASSLPGAREQFF TGTGCCAGCAGCCTCCCAGGGGCCAGGGAGCAGTTCTTC TRBV11-2 . TRBJ2-1 .
CASSLRRLDANYGYTF TGTGCCAGCAGCTTACGTCGACTGGACGCCAACTATGGCTACACCTTC TRBV5-6 . TRBJ1-2 .
CASSQEGQGSNVLTF TGCGCCAGCAGCCAAGAAGGACAGGGGTCGAACGTCCTGACTTTC TRBV4-3 TRBD1 TRBJ2-6 few
CASSPRTGGETQYF TGTGCCAGCAGCCCTAGGACAGGGGGAGAGACCCAGTACTTC TRBV14 TRBD1 TRBJ2-5 .
CASSLRWPGEEPYGYTF TGCGCCAGCAGCTTGAGATGGCCGGGTGAGGAGCCCTATGGCTACACCTTC TRBV5-1 . TRBJ1-2 few
CASSQGGSGRFYEQYF TGCGCCAGCAGCCAGGGCGGCAGCGGAAGATTTTACGAGCAGTACTTC TRBV4-1 . TRBJ2-7 .
CASSQEQRDTQYF TGTGCCAGCAGCCAAGAACAGAGAGATACGCAGTATTTT TRBV7-7 . TRBJ2-3 few
CASSLASDQPQHF TGTGCCAGCAGCTTAGCCAGTGATCAGCCCCAGCATTTT TRBV7-9 . TRBJ1-5 .
CSVATLYQETQYF TGCAGCGTTGCGACATTGTACCAAGAGACCCAGTACTTC TRBV29-1 . TRBJ2-5 .
CAWSPQGTGEQYF TGTGCCTGGAGTCCCCAGGGTACGGGCGAGCAGTACTTC TRBV30 . TRBJ2-7 .
CASSASGSTDTQYF TGTGCCAGCAGCGCTAGCGGTAGCACAGATACGCAGTATTTT TRBV9 TRBD2 TRBJ2-3 .
CAWSVGALEKLFF TGTGCCTGGAGTGTGGGGGCCCTCGAAAAACTGTTTTTT TRBV30 . TRBJ1-4 .
CASSLVRGHQETQYF TGTGCCAGCAGCTTAGTTCGGGGCCACCAAGAGACCCAGTACTTC TRBV11-2 . TRBJ2-5 .
CASSLTPPGQGLFTF TGTGCCAGCAGTTTAACCCCTCCGGGACAGGGGCTATTCACCTTC TRBV28 TRBD1 TRBJ1-2 .
CASSLEGGTGEQYF TGCGCCAGCAGCTTGGAAGGGGGGACAGGCGAGCAGTACTTC TRBV5-1 TRBD1 TRBJ2-7 .
CASSLGPTPKNIQYF TGTGCCAGCAGCTTAGGTCCGACACCCAAAAACATTCAGTACTTC TRBV7-8 . TRBJ2-4 few
CAWSLAGAYTGELFF TGTGCCTGGAGTCTAGCGGGGGCCTACACCGGGGAGCTGTTTTTT TRBV30 TRBD2 TRBJ2-2 few
CASSLPGTSGGSLAYEQYF TGTGCCAGCAGCTTACCCGGGACTAGCGGGGGGTCCCTCGCCTACGAGCAGTACTTC TRBV7-3 TRBD2 TRBJ2-7 .